Listed below are T cell receptor beta chains from one sample, sequenced in a study of identical twins. MiXCR was run by TCRdb on the 5' RACE reads, yielding one entry per CDR3 protein. The sample holds 1,800,000 or so distinct CDR3 sequences; around 29% are singletons and the top ten take 0.27%. Material: cord blood. The source of these receptors is a newborn girl in good health. Each CDR3 is given with its conserved first and last residue. A D gene is named only where the DNA matches it firmly. The listing skips clone size in some rows; elsewhere it reads once, few, many or a size class.

j_gene,abundance,v_gene,d_gene,CDR3nt,CDR3aa
TRBJ2-4,.,TRBV4-1,TRBD2,TGCGCCAGCAGCAAGTACGGACTAGTCTACAATGAGCAGTACTTC,CASSKYGLVYNEQYF
TRBJ2-1,.,TRBV13,.,TGTGCCAGCAGCGAGGTGCCGGGAGTCTACAATGAGCAGTTCTTC,CASSEVPGVYNEQFF
TRBJ2-5,.,TRBV28,TRBD2,TGTGCCAGCACCTTACCTTATAGCGGGAGGTTGGATGAGCAGTACTTC,CASTLPYSGRLDEQYF
TRBJ2-1,.,TRBV20-1,.,TGCAGTGCTAGAGCCTCTCAGTTCTTC,CSARASQFF
TRBJ2-1,few,TRBV27,.,TGTGCCAGCAGCCCCTCCAGCGGGCCTAGTCACAATGAGCAGTTCTTC,CASSPSSGPSHNEQFF
TRBJ1-5,.,TRBV28,.,TGTGCCAGCAGTTTAACAGAGTCTGGCAATCAGCCCCAGCATTTT,CASSLTESGNQPQHF
TRBJ1-5,.,TRBV27,TRBD1,TGTGCCAGCAGTTTATGGGGCCGGAGGGACAGGGCCTGGAATCAGCCCCAGCATTTT,CASSLWGRRDRAWNQPQHF
TRBJ2-1,.,TRBV6-5,TRBD1,TGTGCCAGCAGTTACAGGGGACAGGGGGCAACGGAGCAGTTCTTC,CASSYRGQGATEQFF
TRBJ2-7,few,TRBV4-1,.,TGCGCCAGCAGGGCGACGGGAACCTACGAGCAGTACTTC,CASRATGTYEQYF
TRBJ2-5,many,TRBV5-1,TRBD2,TGTGCCAGCAGTTTATTCGGGGGGGAAGAGACCCAGTACTTC,CASSLFGGEETQYF
TRBJ1-2,few,TRBV7-2,TRBD1,TGTGCCAGCAGCTTAGAGGACAGGACCGATTATGGCTACACCTTC,CASSLEDRTDYGYTF
TRBJ2-5,.,TRBV7-2,TRBD2,TGTGCCAGCAGCTTATCTAGCGGGGGCTACCAAGAGACCCAGTACTTC,CASSLSSGGYQETQYF
TRBJ2-3,many,TRBV27,.,TGTGCCAGCAGTTTAGGGACTTACCTCACAGATACGCAGTATTTT,CASSLGTYLTDTQYF
TRBJ2-2,once,TRBV7-9,.,TGTGCCAGTCCCCCCCCCAGGGGCAACACCGGGGAGCTGTTTTTT,CASPPPRGNTGELFF
TRBJ1-5,few,TRBV7-9,.,TGTGCCAGCAGCACTTCAGGGGATCAGCCCCAGCATTTT,CASSTSGDQPQHF
TRBJ1-2,few,TRBV25-1,.,TGTGCCAGCAGTTACACCGGGACACCCGATGGCTACACCTTC,CASSYTGTPDGYTF
TRBJ2-1,.,TRBV4-2,TRBD2,TGTGCCAGCAGCCAATCCCTACTAGCGGGGGCTGCCTACAATGAGCAGTTCTTC,CASSQSLLAGAAYNEQFF
TRBJ2-1,.,TRBV18,.,TGTGCCAGCTCACCACTGTGGGGCTCCAATGAGCAGTTCTTC,CASSPLWGSNEQFF
TRBJ2-1,many,TRBV27,TRBD2,TGTGCCAGCAGTTTCGCAAAATATGCGGGGGATAATGAGCAGTTCTTC,CASSFAKYAGDNEQFF
TRBJ2-1,few,TRBV9,.,TGTGCCAGCAGCGCCTACTTCGGGCATAGCTCCTACAATGAGCAGTTCTTC,CASSAYFGHSSYNEQFF
TRBJ2-7,.,TRBV9,.,TGTGCCAGCAGTCTTAGCCCAGGGGGGACTTCCTACGAGCAGTACTTC,CASSLSPGGTSYEQYF
TRBJ1-5,once,TRBV25-1,.,TGTGCCAGCAGTGAACTAGGATTCGGCAATCAGCCCCAGCATTTT,CASSELGFGNQPQHF
TRBJ2-5,few,TRBV10-3,TRBD2,TGTGCCAGCCGAGGCGGGGGACAAGAGACCCAGTACTTC,CASRGGGQETQYF
TRBJ1-1,.,TRBV29-1,.,TGCAGCGTCCTACCACGTCTACAGGGCCCGGGAAACACTGAAGCTTTCTTT,CSVLPRLQGPGNTEAFF
TRBJ1-5,few,TRBV2,.,TGTGCCAGCAGTGAAGAGGGGGATCAGCCCCAGCATTTT,CASSEEGDQPQHF
TRBJ2-4,.,TRBV2,.,TGTGCCAGCAGTGAATCACCAGCGGGCAAAAACATTCAGTACTTC,CASSESPAGKNIQYF
TRBJ1-6,many,TRBV27,.,TGTGCCAGCAGTTTCGACGGCTTCCCATCACCCCTCCACTTT,CASSFDGFPSPLHF
TRBJ2-1,.,TRBV11-2,.,TGTGCCAGCAGCTTAGATTGCAGACTAGAGTACAATGAGCAGTTCTTC,CASSLDCRLEYNEQFF
TRBJ1-2,few,TRBV7-9,TRBD1,TGTGCCAGCAGCCCTTACCCAGGGGGTACTAACTATGGCTACACCTTC,CASSPYPGGTNYGYTF
TRBJ1-6,once,TRBV14,.,TGTGCCAGCAGCTGGGGACCTTATAATTCACCCCTCCACTTT,CASSWGPYNSPLHF
TRBJ2-1,few,TRBV4-1,.,TGCGCCAGCAGCCAAAGCGTTAACAGGGCGGCCTACAATGAGCAGTTCTTC,CASSQSVNRAAYNEQFF
TRBJ2-7,few,TRBV10-3,TRBD1,TGTGCCATCAGCGACCAAACCTCTCCGGGACAGGGGGCGTTCGAGCAGTACTTC,CAISDQTSPGQGAFEQYF
TRBJ2-3,few,TRBV2,TRBD2,TGTGCCAGCAGGCCAGCGGGGGGTTTGGATACGCAGTATTTT,CASRPAGGLDTQYF
TRBJ2-1,.,TRBV5-1,TRBD2,TGCGCCAGCAGCTCACGAGCGGGGTACAATGAGCAGTTCTTC,CASSSRAGYNEQFF
TRBJ2-5,.,TRBV25-1,.,TGTGCCAGCAGTTCAGGGGGGCAGGGGAAGAATGAGCAGTACTTC,CASSSGGQGKNEQYF
TRBJ1-5,few,TRBV11-2,.,TGTGCCAGCAGCTTAGAGAAAGAGATCGGTAGCAATCAGCCCCAGCATTTT,CASSLEKEIGSNQPQHF
TRBJ2-3,.,TRBV20-1,.,TGCAGTGCTACTCTGGGGGGGGCGAGCACAGATACGCAGTATTTT,CSATLGGASTDTQYF
TRBJ2-3,.,TRBV20-1,.,TGCAGTGCTAGGCGGGCCAGGGCTATGCCTCCAGACACAGATACGCAGTATTTT,CSARRARAMPPDTDTQYF
TRBJ2-1,.,TRBV5-1,.,TGCGCCAGCTCGGGGGTGACCTACAATGAGCAGTTCTTC,CASSGVTYNEQFF
TRBJ1-6,.,TRBV5-1,.,TGCGCCAGCAGCTCCCAGGCTGGGGGGTTGAATTCACCCCTCCACTTT,CASSSQAGGLNSPLHF
TRBJ1-4,.,TRBV7-2,TRBD1,TGTGCCAGCAGCTTAGAATTTTCGGGACAGGGGTACGAAAAACTGTTTTTT,CASSLEFSGQGYEKLFF
TRBJ1-2,.,TRBV29-1,TRBD1,TGCAGCGTTGAGAAGGGGGCCGTCCCTTATGGCTACACCTTC,CSVEKGAVPYGYTF
TRBJ2-7,.,TRBV10-3,.,TGTGCCATCAGTGGAGGGGGAGGCTACGAGCAGTACTTC,CAISGGGGYEQYF
TRBJ1-2,few,TRBV28,.,TGTGCCAGCAAAATGGCCCTAGATGGCTACACCTTC,CASKMALDGYTF
TRBJ1-1,.,TRBV20-1,.,TGCAGTGCTTGGGACCCCCTGGAATTCGTAGCTTTCTTT,CSAWDPLEFVAFF
TRBJ2-3,.,TRBV4-1,.,TGCGCCAGCAGCCAAGATCACGGGGGAGCCAAGTATTTT,CASSQDHGGAKYF
TRBJ1-2,.,TRBV10-1,TRBD1,TGCGCCAGCAGTCAGGACAGGGGGGAAAGTGGCTACACCTTC,CASSQDRGESGYTF
TRBJ2-2,.,TRBV20-1,TRBD1,TGCAGTGCTAGGGGGGACAGCTACGGGGAGCTGTTTTTT,CSARGDSYGELFF
TRBJ2-1,.,TRBV14,.,TGTGCCAGCAGCCAATCACGGCTGCGCCGGGTCAATGAGCAGTTCTTC,CASSQSRLRRVNEQFF
TRBJ1-2,many,TRBV7-9,TRBD1,TGTGCCAGCAGCTTAAGGCGGGACAGCTATGGCTACACCTTC,CASSLRRDSYGYTF
TRBJ2-3,few,TRBV20-1,TRBD2,TGCAGTGCCACTAGCGGGGACACAGATACGCAGTATTTT,CSATSGDTDTQYF
TRBJ2-5,.,TRBV6-5,.,TGTGCCAGCAGTTACTGGAGGACTTCCAATGAGCAGTACTTC,CASSYWRTSNEQYF
TRBJ2-3,.,TRBV5-1,.,TGCGCCAGCAGCTCCTATGACACAGATACGCAGTATTTT,CASSSYDTDTQYF